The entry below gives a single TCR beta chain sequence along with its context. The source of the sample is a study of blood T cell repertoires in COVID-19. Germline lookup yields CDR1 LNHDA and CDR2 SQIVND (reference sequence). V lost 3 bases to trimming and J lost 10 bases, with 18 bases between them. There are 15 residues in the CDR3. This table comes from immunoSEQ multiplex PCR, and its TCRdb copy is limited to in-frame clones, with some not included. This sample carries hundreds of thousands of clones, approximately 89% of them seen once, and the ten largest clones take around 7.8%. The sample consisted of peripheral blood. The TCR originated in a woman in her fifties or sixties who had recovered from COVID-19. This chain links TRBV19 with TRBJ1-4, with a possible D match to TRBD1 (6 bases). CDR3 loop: CASSISWTASGKLFF. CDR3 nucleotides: TGTGCCAGTAGTATTTCTTGGACAGCGTCAGGAAAACTGTTTTTT. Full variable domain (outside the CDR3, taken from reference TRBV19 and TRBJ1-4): DGGITQSPKYLFRKEGQNVTLSCEQNLNHDAMYWYRQDPGQGLRLIYYSQIVNDFQKGDIAEGYSVSREKKESFPLTVTSAQKNPTAFYLCASSISWTASGKLFFGSGTQLSVL.